The sequence of this T cell receptor (beta chain) was determined in a study of identical twins. Each CDR3 protein is one row after TCRdb ran MiXCR on the 5' RACE reads. The profile covers approximately 890,000 distinct CDR3 sequences, with 12% appearing a single time and around 1.6% taken by the ten largest. These data were likewise used in another study, on yellow fever vaccine responses in identical twins.

This receptor was taken from a woman between 18 and 29 years old in good health. Sequencing used PBMCs.

CDR3 nucleotide sequence: TGTGCCAGCAGTTTCGCTGCCGGGGCCCGCACAGATACGCAGTATTTT. Its protein product is CASSFAAGARTDTQYF. The chain couples TRBV28 to TRBJ2-3; D may correspond to TRBD1 or TRBD2 (5 bases each). The germline V gene has CDR1 MDHEN and CDR2 SYDVKM. V was pared by 3 bases and J by 1 base, with 14 bases between. CDR3 length equals 16 residues.